Listed here are 29 T cell receptor beta chains from one sample, sequenced in a study of T cells in Graves' hyperthyroidism and ophthalmopathy. Amplified regions were TCR beta CDR3 sequences from RNA transcripts. First-round RT-PCR of the TCR CDR3 relied on the HTBI primer set. A single record per CDR3 protein comes from TCRdb applying MiXCR to the multiplex PCR reads. The sample contains about 290,000 distinct CDR3 sequences, roughly 13% of which appear only once. The sequencing sample was made of blood. These TCRs come from a woman aged 40 to 50 with Graves' hyperthyroidism.

This clonotype occurred many times. The rearrangement joins TRBV5-1 to TRBJ2-3, with 8 bases aligning to TRBD1. CDR3 length: 15 amino acids. Germline loops: CDR1 SGHRS, CDR2 YFSETQ. Trimming removed 4 bases from V and 1 base from J; junction bases left unmatched: 5. The CDR3 loop is CASSPTGVRTDTQYF. CDR3 sequence (DNA): TGCGCCAGCAGCCCGACAGGGGTCCGCACAGATACGCAGTATTTT.

This clonotype was picked up many times. The J gene is TRBJ2-5, the V gene TRBV10-3; 7 bases map to TRBD1. The trim removed 6 bases at V and 3 bases at J, leaving 4 bases unmatched. Looked up from germline, CDR1 is ENHRY and CDR2 is SYGVKD. The CDR3 loop spans 13 amino acids. DNA for the CDR3: TGTGCCATCAGGGAAACAGGGGAAGAGACCCAGTACTTC. As protein: CAIRETGEETQYF.

In its sample, this clonotype was seen many times. V is TRBV27 and J is TRBJ1-5; D might be TRBD1 (5 bases). CDR1 MNHEY and CDR2 SMNVEV come from the germline V gene (reference sequence). The V gene lost 4 bases and the J gene lost 6 bases, with 16 bases spanning the gap. This CDR3 has 15 residues. CDR3 loop: CASSSLFRGLQPQHF. CDR3 DNA: TGTGCCAGCAGTTCTTTGTTTCGGGGACTTCAGCCCCAGCATTTT.

V gene TRBV10-3 combines with J gene TRBJ1-3; perhaps TRBD1 as D (5 bases). The CDR3 is 16 residues long. CDR1 ENHRY and CDR2 SYGVKD come from the germline V gene. The ends were cut back, 4 bases at V and 2 bases at J, with 15 bases in the middle. The CDR3 region is CAISGTSPGTGNTIYF. The CDR3 DNA reads as TGTGCCATCAGTGGTACCTCCCCAGGGACTGGAAACACCATATATTTT.

The sample holds a few counts of this clonotype. Being one base from a much bigger clone, this may be a read error. CDR3 sequence: CRVSGPEVHNKQFF. Here the CDR3 DNA reads TGCAGGGTTAGCGGCCCCGAGGTCCACAATAAGCAGTTCTTC. This chain joins TRBV20-1 and TRBJ2-1; a weak D match, TRBD2 (6 bases). CDR3 length: 14 amino acids. CDR1 is DFQATT, CDR2 SNEGSKA, per germline (reference sequence).

This clonotype has just a few counts. This chain uses TRBV6-1 with TRBJ1-1; a weak D match, TRBD1 (5 bases). V was cut by 5 bases and J by 11 bases, with 15 bases left in between. In germline, CDR1 is MNHNS, CDR2 SASEGT. The CDR3 is 12 residues long. This CDR3 is CASSFRGPGAFF. DNA for the CDR3: TGTGCCAGCAGTTTCCGGGGCCCGGGTGCTTTCTTT.

The gene calls are TRBV29-1 and TRBJ2-1, with 7 bases matching TRBD1. This CDR3 spans 13 amino acids. Germline CDR1 and CDR2: SQVTM and ANQGSEA. The V gene end was trimmed by 4 bases and the J gene end by 5 bases; junction bases not matched to a gene: 5. CDR3 DNA: TGCAGCGTTGCCCTCGACAGGGACAATGAGCAGTTCTTC. Protein: CSVALDRDNEQFF.

J is TRBJ1-6 and V is TRBV5-4, with D perhaps TRBD1 (6 bases). The CDR3 extends over 14 amino acids. Trimming stripped 3 bases from V and 10 bases from J, with 14 bases between. Germline values: CDR1 SGHNT, CDR2 YYREEE (reference sequence). In DNA, the CDR3 is TGTGCCAGCAGCTCGAGGGGGTTAGGGTCACCCCTCCACTTT. It specifies CASSSRGLGSPLHF.

This clonotype was recorded at least ten times. The chain uses TRBV28 and TRBJ2-1, with D tentatively TRBD2 (5 bases). Germline values: CDR1 MDHEN, CDR2 SYDVKM. Trimming shortened V by 6 bases and J by 1 base, and 10 bases separated the two germline ends. This CDR3 is built from 14 residues. CDR3 in amino acids: CASSISGSYNEQFF. As DNA, the CDR3 is TGTGCCAGCAGCATTTCGGGGTCCTACAATGAGCAGTTCTTC.

This clonotype was counted ten times or more. The V and J genes are TRBV20-1 and TRBJ1-5; D might be TRBD1 (5 bases). Germline V gives CDR1 DFQATT, CDR2 SNEGSKA (reference sequence). The CDR3 sequence is 14 residues long. The V and J ends lost 1 base and 5 bases respectively, with 12 bases between them. CDR3 DNA: TGCAGTGCTAGAGCGGGGATAGGGGATCAGCCCCAGCATTTT. Its protein is CSARAGIGDQPQHF.

The sample holds many counts of this clonotype. This chain joins TRBV19 and TRBJ1-1; 12 bases are shared with TRBD1. The V and J ends lost 4 bases and 4 bases, in that order; junction bases with no gene match: 10. Per the germline V gene, CDR1 is LNHDA and CDR2 is SQIVND (reference sequence). This CDR3 contains 17 residues. As DNA, the CDR3 is TGTGCCAGTAGTACGGCCGGGACAGGGGGCTTGGGCACTGAAGCTTTCTTT. As protein: CASSTAGTGGLGTEAFF.

Many counts were recorded for this clonotype. The J gene is TRBJ2-5, the V gene TRBV12-3 or TRBV12-4; D is possibly TRBD2 (6 bases). Trimming left V 5 bases short and J 7 bases short, with 14 bases between. This CDR3 has 13 residues. CDR3 region: CASSNRDSGTQYF. In nucleotides, the CDR3 is TGTGCCAGCAGTAATCGGGACTCCGGGACCCAGTACTTC.

This clonotype appeared many times. The chain has TRBV30 and TRBJ2-5; D unresolved. Trimming stripped 2 bases from V and 5 bases from J, with 9 bases between. The length of the CDR3 is 12 residues. The germline V gene has CDR1 GTSNPN and CDR2 SVGIG (reference sequence). The CDR3: CAWSLSSETQYF. CDR3 DNA sequence: TGTGCCTGGAGTTTGTCTAGTGAGACCCAGTACTTC. The full variable domain, its missing parts supplied by reference TRBV30 and TRBJ2-5, is SQTIHQWPATLVQPVGSPLSLECTVEGTSNPNLYWYRQAAGRGLQLLFYSVGIGQISSEVPQNLSASRPQDRQFILSSKKLLLSDSGFYLCAWSLSSETQYFGPGTRLLVL.

At least ten counts were recorded for this clonotype. The chain joins TRBV2 to TRBJ1-2, with D possibly being TRBD1 (6 bases). The CDR3 runs 14 residues. Germline V CDR1 and CDR2: SNHLY, FYNNEI. Deletions cut 3 bases from V and 6 bases from J, with 14 bases between. This chain's CDR3 is CASSDTLGGHGYTF. In nucleotides, the CDR3 is TGTGCCAGCAGTGATACTCTGGGGGGGCATGGCTACACCTTC.

This clonotype showed up many times. The V and J genes are TRBV6-1 and TRBJ2-7, with TRBD2 matching over 7 bases. The CDR3 contains 13 residues. The germline gives CDR1 MNHNS, CDR2 SASEGT. J lost 4 bases, V lost 6 bases, and 6 bases had no gene match. This chain's CDR3 is CASRSSGLYEQYF. CDR3 coding DNA: TGTGCCAGCAGGTCTAGCGGATTATACGAGCAGTACTTC.

This clonotype appeared a few times. The CDR3 loop is CATKGDVYNEQFF. In DNA form, the CDR3 reads TGTGCCACTAAAGGGGACGTCTACAATGAGCAGTTCTTC. The rearrangement links TRBV19 to TRBJ2-1; D is possibly TRBD1 or TRBD2 (5 bases each). Trimming stripped 10 bases from V and 3 bases from J, with 13 bases between. Germline-derived CDR1 and CDR2 are LNHDA and SQIVND (reference sequence). This CDR3 contains 13 residues.

Ten or more counts support this clonotype. The chain has TRBV2 and TRBJ2-3, with 7 bases lining up with TRBD2. From germline, CDR1 is SNHLY and CDR2 FYNNEI. With 10 bases clipped from V and 4 bases from J, the junction kept 11 bases outside the gene matches. The length of the CDR3 is 14 residues. This CDR3 is CAISGEGRPDTQYF. DNA for the CDR3: TGTGCCATCTCTGGGGAGGGTAGGCCAGATACGCAGTATTTT.

Details on this clonotype: One base away lies a much larger clone, so this may be a sequencing read error. The conserved phenylalanine or tryptophan is not found at the CDR3 terminus, so this likely reflects a read error. This chain joins TRBV29-1 and TRBJ2-1; 7 bases line up with TRBD2. The V segment lost 1 base and the J segment 9 bases; nucleotides outside the gene matches: 12. Germline lookup yields CDR1 SQVTM and CDR2 ANQGSEA. The length of the CDR3 is 15 residues. The CDR3 sequence is CSVEGMLAVSGEQFS. The CDR3 DNA reads as TGCAGCGTTGAAGGTATGCTAGCGGTCTCTGGTGAGCAGTTCTCC.

This chain links TRBV18 with TRBJ2-6; D remains unclear. Looked up from germline, CDR1 is KGHSH and CDR2 is LQKENI. V was pared by 2 bases and J by 0 bases, with 5 bases between. The CDR3 spans 15 residues. CDR3 in DNA: TGTGCCAGCTCACCAGTTTTCTCTGGGGCCAACGTCCTGACTTTC. As protein: CASSPVFSGANVLTF.

This clonotype was seen repeatedly, ten times or more. The chain recombines TRBV3-1 with TRBJ1-2; 8 bases match TRBD1. The CDR3 is 16 amino acids. The germline gives CDR1 LGHDT, CDR2 YNNKEL (reference sequence). Trimming at V came to 1 base and at J to 4 bases, leaving 8 bases not matched to a gene. For the CDR3, the DNA is TGTGCCAGCAGCCAAGGACAGGGGACAGGAGGCTATGGCTACACCTTC. Translated, it gives CASSQGQGTGGYGYTF.

This clonotype was recorded a few times. The chain links TRBV15 to TRBJ1-2; D possibly corresponds to TRBD1 (5 bases). With 9 bases removed from V and 5 bases from J, the gap between germline ends came to 16 bases. This CDR3 contains 13 residues. Germline V gives CDR1 LNHNV, CDR2 YYDKDF (reference sequence). CDR3 DNA: TGTGCCACGAGGGGAGGTTGGGGATATGGCTACACCTTC. Amino acid sequence: CATRGGWGYGYTF.

This clonotype was seen at least ten times. J is TRBJ2-7 and V is TRBV27; D gene unclear. Per germline, CDR1 MNHEY and CDR2 SMNVEV (reference sequence). The CDR3 loop spans 13 amino acids. V lost 3 bases to trimming and J lost 2 bases, with 8 bases between them. Here the CDR3 DNA reads TGTGCCAGCAGTTTCCGTGAGGCCTACGAGCAGTACTTC. Translating gives CASSFREAYEQYF.

The chain couples TRBV2 to TRBJ1-1, with no clear D. CDR3 size: 15 residues. From germline, CDR1 is SNHLY and CDR2 FYNNEI. The ends were cut back, 7 bases at V and 0 bases at J, with 15 bases in the middle. The CDR3 region has the DNA TGTGCCAGCAAAGGGCCGCGGCAGATGAACACTGAAGCTTTCTTT. It specifies CASKGPRQMNTEAFF.

This clonotype was counted many times. As DNA, the CDR3 is TGCGCCAGCAGCCGCAGGGACCCCGGTAGCACAGATACGCAGTATTTT. It specifies CASSRRDPGSTDTQYF. The V call is TRBV4-1, the J call TRBJ2-3; D is possibly TRBD1 or TRBD2 (5 bases each). CDR3 length equals 16 residues. Trimming shortened V by 4 bases and J by 0 bases, and 14 bases separated the two germline ends. CDR1 is MGHRA and CDR2 is YSYEKL in the germline V gene.

This clonotype was recorded many times. The chain couples TRBV2 to TRBJ2-5; tentatively, D is TRBD1 (5 bases). Trimming took off 7 bases at V and 3 bases at J, with 15 bases between the two ends. The germline gives CDR1 SNHLY, CDR2 FYNNEI. This CDR3 contains 14 residues. In DNA form, the CDR3 reads TGTGCCAGCATCCCCTGGGGCGGAAAAGAGACCCAGTACTTC. It is translated as CASIPWGGKETQYF.

This chain joins TRBV7-9 and TRBJ2-3; 8 bases align to TRBD2. Germline V CDR1 and CDR2: SEHNR, FQNEAQ (reference sequence). This CDR3 comprises 15 residues. With 1 base clipped from V and 3 bases from J, the junction kept 3 bases outside the gene matches. The CDR3 is CASSLVPSGTDTQYF. The CDR3, as DNA: TGTGCCAGCAGCTTAGTGCCTAGCGGGACAGATACGCAGTATTTT.

V is TRBV7-2 and J is TRBJ2-5, with no clear D. The CDR3 covers 14 residues. The germline V gene has CDR1 SGHTA and CDR2 FQGNSA. The V end was cut by 3 bases, the J end by 0 bases, with 8 bases between. CDR3 nucleotide sequence: TGTGCCAGCAGCTTTACTACTGACCAAGAGACCCAGTACTTC. Translation gives CASSFTTDQETQYF.

The J gene is TRBJ2-7, the V gene TRBV6-5, with a possible D match to TRBD2 (6 bases). The CDR3 has 14 residues. V dropped 1 base and J dropped 4 bases, with 11 bases sitting between them. Per the germline V gene, CDR1 is MNHEY and CDR2 is SVGAGI. The CDR3 sequence is CASSYLEGLYEQYF. CDR3 DNA: TGTGCCAGCAGTTACTTGGAGGGGTTGTACGAGCAGTACTTC.

This clonotype has at least ten counts. The chain uses TRBV27 and TRBJ1-1; D not certain. Deletions cut 6 bases from V and 2 bases from J, with 13 bases between. The germline gives CDR1 MNHEY, CDR2 SMNVEV (reference sequence). The CDR3 spans 14 residues. CDR3: CASRPGNSNTEAFF. The CDR3, as DNA: TGTGCCAGCAGACCCGGGAACAGCAACACTGAAGCTTTCTTT.